The 28 T cell receptor beta chains presented below share a single source sample, sequenced in a study of cytomegalovirus exposure and HLA in healthy donors. The PCR was carried out with 60 Vbeta primers and 13 Jbeta primers. Generated by immunoSEQ multiplex PCR, the TCRdb table keeps only in-frame clones and is missing some. The sample carries approximately 140,000 clones, around three quarters recorded once. The material sequenced was PBMCs. These receptor sequences come from a man aged 35 to 55 in good health and CMV-seronegative.

This chain joins TRBV6-6 and TRBJ2-1; 9 nucleotides match TRBD1. This CDR3 has 13 amino acids. Germline V gene lookup returns CDR1 MNHNY and CDR2 SVGAGI (reference sequence). The junction had 6 bases not matched to a gene; V was cut back by 2 bases and J by 13 bases. The CDR3 reads CASSYGTGRGQFF. Written as DNA, the CDR3 is TGTGCCAGCAGTTACGGGACAGGGCGAGGTCAGTTCTTC.

The CDR3 loop is CASWTADSAGGNTDTQYF. As DNA, the CDR3 is TGTGCCAGTTGGACAGCGGATTCGGCGGGAGGGAACACAGATACGCAGTATTTT. The chain uses TRBV27 and TRBJ2-3; 9 bases are shared with TRBD2. The junction had 18 bases not matched to a gene; V was cut back by 9 bases and J by 2 bases. In germline, CDR1 is MNHEY, CDR2 SMNVEV (reference sequence). The CDR3 covers 18 residues.

The V gene is TRBV6-5, the J gene TRBJ2-1; 8 bases agree with TRBD2. After removal of 7 bases from V and 3 bases from J, the junction contained 5 bases not matched to a gene. The CDR3 is 14 residues long. Germline V CDR1 and CDR2: MNHEY, SVGAGI. The CDR3 loop is CASIGRGDYNEQFF. CDR3 DNA: TGTGCCAGCATCGGGCGGGGGGACTACAATGAGCAGTTCTTC.

V is TRBV28 and J is TRBJ1-5; TRBD1 might be the D (5 bases). This CDR3 contains 14 residues. Germline loops: CDR1 MDHEN, CDR2 SYDVKM. The V end was cut by 7 bases, the J end by 1 base, with 11 bases between. CDR3 DNA sequence: TGTGCCAGCATCTATGGGGGGAGCAATCAGCCCCAGCATTTT. Translation: CASIYGGSNQPQHF. The complete variable domain, with remaining parts taken from reference TRBV28 and TRBJ1-5, reads DVKVTQSSRYLVKRTGEKVFLECVQDMDHENMFWYRQDPGLGLRLIYFSYDVKMKEKGDIPEGYSVSREKKERFSLILESASTNQTSMYLCASIYGGSNQPQHFGDGTRLSIL.

This clone has just one count. V gene TRBV29-1 combines with J gene TRBJ2-6, with 8 bases identical to TRBD1. The germline V gene has CDR1 SQVTM and CDR2 ANQGSEA. J gave up 0 bases and V 4 bases, and 8 bases lay outside the gene matches. This CDR3 has 17 residues. CDR3 residues: CSVGSGQGPSGANVLTF. The CDR3 DNA is TGCAGCGTTGGGAGTGGACAGGGCCCCTCTGGGGCCAACGTCCTGACTTTC.

The V call is TRBV6-4, the J call TRBJ2-1, with D maybe TRBD2 (5 bases). This CDR3 is 14 amino acids long. Germline-derived CDR1 and CDR2 are MRHNA and SNTAGT. V lost 3 bases to trimming and J lost 6 bases, with 12 bases between them. This CDR3 is CASSEGGFVNEQFF. The DNA for the CDR3 is TGTGCCAGCAGTGAAGGCGGGTTCGTCAATGAGCAGTTCTTC.

V and J are TRBV6-5 and TRBJ1-3; D is ambiguous. Germline CDR1 reads MNHEY; CDR2 reads SVGAGI. There are 16 residues in the CDR3. The germline V and J ends were trimmed by 2 bases and 2 bases, with 13 bases remaining between them. In DNA form, the CDR3 reads TGTGCCAGCAGTTACCGGGCGGGGAGGACTGGAAACACCATATATTTT. As protein: CASSYRAGRTGNTIYF.

The chain links TRBV5-6 to TRBJ1-2; D may be TRBD1 (5 bases). CDR3 length equals 13 residues. Trimming cost V 4 bases and J 4 bases, with 11 bases left between them. Per the germline V gene, CDR1 is SGHDT and CDR2 is YYEEEE. The DNA for the CDR3 is TGTGCCAGCAGCCTCCAGGGAGGCTATGGCTACACCTTC. This codes for CASSLQGGYGYTF. Using reference TRBV5-6 and TRBJ1-2 for the parts outside the CDR3, the full variable domain is DAGVTQSPTHLIKTRGQQVTLRCSPKSGHDTVSWYQQALGQGPQFIFQYYEEEERQRGNFPDRFSGHQFPNYSSELNVNALLLGDSALYLCASSLQGGYGYTFGSGTRLTVV.

This chain joins TRBV28 and TRBJ2-7, with TRBD2 matching over 11 bases. V shed 5 bases, J shed 3 bases, and the junction held 24 bases outside the gene matches. The germline CDR1 and CDR2 sequences are MDHEN and SYDVKM. The CDR3 loop spans 21 amino acids. The CDR3 nucleotides read TGTGCCAGCAGTCCCGGCATGGGGCGAGGGACTAGCGGTGCCCAAATCTACGAGCAGTACTTC. Its protein is CASSPGMGRGTSGAQIYEQYF.

This clone was counted between two and nine times. The chain joins TRBV5-1 to TRBJ2-5; the match to TRBD2 covers 8 bases. V gave up 4 bases and J gave up 1 base; unmatched junction bases: 15. The CDR3 is made up of 18 amino acids. Germline V gives CDR1 SGHRS, CDR2 YFSETQ. The CDR3 loop reads CASSPEAFAGGLQETQYF. The CDR3 nucleotides read TGCGCCAGCAGCCCGGAGGCCTTCGCGGGGGGACTCCAAGAGACCCAGTACTTC.

There are a few counts of this clone. This sequence joins TRBV5-6 and TRBJ1-1, with 7 bases lining up with TRBD1. Germline V gene data show CDR1 as SGHDT and CDR2 as YYEEEE. This CDR3 spans 15 amino acids. V trimming: 4 bases; J trimming: 2 bases; junction bases outside the gene matches: 8. DNA for the CDR3: TGTGCCAGCAGCAAATTGGACAGGACTAACACTGAAGCTTTCTTT. Protein sequence: CASSKLDRTNTEAFF. The full variable domain, in which reference TRBV5-6 and TRBJ1-1 provide the parts outside the CDR3, is DAGVTQSPTHLIKTRGQQVTLRCSPKSGHDTVSWYQQALGQGPQFIFQYYEEEERQRGNFPDRFSGHQFPNYSSELNVNALLLGDSALYLCASSKLDRTNTEAFFGQGTRLTVV.

The chain combines TRBV4-2 with TRBJ2-1, with 7 bases lining up with TRBD2. The CDR3 has 15 amino acids. In germline, CDR1 is LGHNA, CDR2 YNFKEQ. Unmatched junction bases numbered 4, after V lost 2 bases and J lost 3 bases. CDR3 in DNA: TGTGCCAGCAGCCAACGGCTAGCGGACTACAATGAGCAGTTCTTC. Translated, it gives CASSQRLADYNEQFF.

The chain carries TRBV6-4 and TRBJ2-5; D is undetermined. Germline CDR1 reads MRHNA; CDR2 reads SNTAGT. V lost 6 bases and J lost 4, with 12 bases in between. The CDR3 sequence is 13 residues long. CDR3 amino acids: CASSVVYGETQYF. Here the CDR3 DNA reads TGTGCCAGCAGCGTAGTGTACGGAGAGACCCAGTACTTC.

The chain combines TRBV9 with TRBJ2-2, with 8 bases that match TRBD2. The V gene's germline CDR1 is SGDLS and CDR2 YYNGEE. The V and J ends lost 2 bases and 7 bases, in that order; junction bases with no gene match: 10. CDR3 length equals 16 residues. CDR3 residues: CASSVFREGPFGELFF. In DNA, the CDR3 is TGTGCCAGCAGCGTTTTCCGGGAGGGACCCTTCGGGGAGCTGTTTTTT.

The CDR3 nucleotides read TGCGCCAGCAGCTTGGGACAGGAGTTTGATGAGCAGTACTTC. Translated: CASSLGQEFDEQYF. This sequence joins TRBV5-1 and TRBJ2-7, with D perhaps matching TRBD1 (6 bases). The CDR3 is 14 amino acids. In germline, CDR1 is SGHRS, CDR2 YFSETQ. V was shortened by 0 bases and J by 7 bases, with 14 bases between the two germline ends.

J is TRBJ2-5 and V is TRBV5-1; 11 bases map to TRBD1. Germline V gene data show CDR1 as SGHRS and CDR2 as YFSETQ. V lost 4 bases, J lost 5 bases, and 4 bases stayed unmatched. The CDR3 is made up of 14 amino acids. The CDR3 here is CASSAGQGGETQYF. In DNA form, the CDR3 reads TGCGCCAGCAGCGCGGGACAGGGGGGGGAGACCCAGTACTTC.

The rearrangement joins TRBV5-1 to TRBJ2-7, with D tentatively TRBD2 (6 bases). The V end was cut by 0 bases, the J end by 6 bases, with 10 bases between. Germline CDR1 SGHRS, CDR2 YFSETQ. CDR3 size: 13 residues. The CDR3 here is CASSLDGGPEQYF. DNA for the CDR3: TGCGCCAGCAGCTTGGATGGAGGGCCCGAGCAGTACTTC.

This chain links TRBV9 with TRBJ2-3; 12 nucleotides agree with TRBD2. Looked up from germline, CDR1 is SGDLS and CDR2 is YYNGEE. This CDR3 region has 15 residues. Unmatched junction bases numbered 5, after V lost 3 bases and J lost 6 bases. The CDR3 loop is CASSDASGGADTQYF. CDR3 DNA: TGTGCCAGCAGCGATGCTAGCGGGGGGGCGGATACGCAGTATTTT.

About this clone itself: The same CDR3 is also encoded by other DNA sequences in this sample. The chain has TRBV5-1 and TRBJ2-7; 7 bases map to TRBD2. J lost 3 bases, V lost 0 bases, and 3 bases had no gene match. Germline CDR1 and CDR2: SGHRS and YFSETQ. This CDR3 comprises 14 residues. The CDR3 bases are TGCGCCAGCAGCTTGGACGGCGGGAGCTACGAGCAGTACTTC. This codes for CASSLDGGSYEQYF.

The J gene is TRBJ1-4, the V gene TRBV19, with 9 bases lining up with TRBD1. The CDR3 extends over 15 amino acids. CDR1 is LNHDA and CDR2 is SQIVND in the germline V gene (reference sequence). V lost 5 bases and J lost 6; bases outside the gene matches: 7. This CDR3 reads CASSSRTGVDEKLFF. The CDR3, as DNA: TGTGCCAGTAGTTCCAGGACAGGGGTGGATGAAAAACTGTTTTTT.

This clone was seen once. One end of the junction does not line up with germline, which may come from a read error. The gene calls are TRBV7-9 and TRBJ2-2, with TRBD2 matching 7 bases. The germline CDR1 and CDR2 sequences are SEHNR and FQNEAQ (reference sequence). The CDR3 consists of 14 residues. The CDR3: CSSSLGAGAGELFF. The DNA of the CDR3 is TGTTCCAGCAGCTTAGGTGCGGGAGCCGGGGAGCTGTTTTTT.

The J gene is TRBJ2-2, the V gene TRBV7-2, with TRBD2 matching over 8 bases. The trim removed 1 base at V and 3 bases at J, leaving 4 bases unmatched. The CDR3 spans 16 residues. Germline values: CDR1 SGHTA, CDR2 FQGNSA. DNA of the CDR3: TGTGCCAGCAGCTTAGTGTACGGGGGGGACACCGGGGAGCTGTTTTTT. Translation gives CASSLVYGGDTGELFF.

The chain couples TRBV19 to TRBJ1-5; 8 bases align to TRBD1. CDR1 and CDR2 (germline): LNHDA, SQIVND (reference sequence). CDR3 length: 15 amino acids. Trimming removed 6 bases from V and 1 base from J; junction bases left unmatched: 5. CDR3 in amino acids: CASSGTGRSNQPQHF. The CDR3 DNA sequence: TGTGCCAGTAGCGGGACAGGTAGAAGCAATCAGCCCCAGCATTTT.

The chain couples TRBV5-1 to TRBJ1-2, with 9 bases identical to TRBD1. This CDR3 region has 14 residues. V gave up 4 bases and J gave up 6 bases; unmatched junction bases: 7. The germline CDR1 and CDR2 sequences are SGHRS and YFSETQ. DNA of the CDR3: TGCGCCAGCAGCGGGGACAGGGCTGGTAATGGCTACACCTTC. Protein: CASSGDRAGNGYTF.

This chain links TRBV7-9 with TRBJ2-3; D perhaps matches TRBD1 (6 bases). Germline V gene data show CDR1 as SEHNR and CDR2 as FQNEAQ (reference sequence). The CDR3 runs 16 residues. The ends were cut back, 0 bases at V and 2 bases at J, with 12 bases in the middle. CDR3 sequence: CASSLAGHPSTDTQYF. In DNA, the CDR3 is TGTGCCAGCAGCTTAGCGGGACATCCTTCCACAGATACGCAGTATTTT.

This clone appeared a few times. This rearrangement joins TRBV2 to TRBJ2-7, with 13 bases aligning to TRBD2. This CDR3 comprises 15 residues. J was trimmed by 3 bases and V by 6 bases; bases with no gene match: 5. Germline V gene data show CDR1 as SNHLY and CDR2 as FYNNEI. CDR3 residues: CASSLRLAGGYEQYF. The CDR3 DNA is TGTGCCAGCAGCCTTCGACTAGCGGGAGGCTACGAGCAGTACTTC. Filled out from reference TRBV2 and TRBJ2-7, the complete variable domain reads EPEVTQTPSHQVTQMGQEVILRCVPISNHLYFYWYRQILGQKVEFLVSFYNNEISEKSEIFDDQFSVERPDGSNFTLKIRSTKLEDSAMYFCASSLRLAGGYEQYFGPGTRLTVT.

The chain joins TRBV9 to TRBJ2-6; 7 positions agree with TRBD1. Germline CDR1 is SGDLS and CDR2 is YYNGEE. The CDR3 spans 16 residues. With V trimmed by 4 bases and J by 2 bases, 6 bases remained unmatched. The CDR3 region is CASSTTGDAGANVLTF. CDR3 bases: TGTGCCAGCAGCACAACAGGGGATGCTGGGGCCAACGTCCTGACTTTC.

V is TRBV28 and J is TRBJ2-7; D is undetermined. The V end lost 3 bases, the J end lost 2 bases, and 8 bases lay between the germline ends. Germline V gene lookup returns CDR1 MDHEN and CDR2 SYDVKM. This CDR3 is 13 amino acids long. CDR3 loop: CASSLRLTYEQYF. The CDR3 DNA reads as TGTGCCAGCAGTTTGAGACTGACCTACGAGCAGTACTTC.